The source of this T cell receptor (beta chain) is a study of tumor-infiltrating lymphocytes in primary liver carcinoma. The CDR3 length is 11 residues. CDR1 is SNHLY and CDR2 is FYNNEI in the germline V gene. The V gene lost 3 bases and the J gene lost 7 bases, with 6 bases spanning the gap. TCR beta cDNA was made from approximately 500 ng total RNA with a constant-region primer. TCR beta libraries came from three nested multiplex PCR rounds using slightly modified ARM-PCR. Each of the first two PCR rounds ran roughly 9 cycles with TRBV1-TRBV30 forward and C-beta reverse primers. TCRdb itself ran the multiplex PCR reads through MiXCR, one entry per CDR3 protein. The sample includes approximately 110,000 distinct CDR3 sequences, 82% seen only once; the top ten take about 20%. This clonotype was picked up many times. The approximately 17-34 mg bulk tissue piece was not sorted before simultaneous RNA and DNA extraction.

This chain connects TRBV2 to TRBJ1-1; D gene ambiguous. Source material: liver tumor tissue from sampling region 3. Subset indicated: tumor region T3, left-lateral pole. The source of this sequence is a man in his forties with primary liver carcinoma and hepatitis B virus infection. The CDR3 spells CASSDGLEAFF. CDR3 DNA sequence: TGTGCCAGCAGTGACGGCCTTGAAGCTTTCTTT. Drawing the rest from reference TRBV2 and TRBJ1-1, the complete variable domain is EPEVTQTPSHQVTQMGQEVILRCVPISNHLYFYWYRQILGQKVEFLVSFYNNEISEKSEIFDDQFSVERPDGSNFTLKIRSTKLEDSAMYFCASSDGLEAFFGQGTRLTVV.